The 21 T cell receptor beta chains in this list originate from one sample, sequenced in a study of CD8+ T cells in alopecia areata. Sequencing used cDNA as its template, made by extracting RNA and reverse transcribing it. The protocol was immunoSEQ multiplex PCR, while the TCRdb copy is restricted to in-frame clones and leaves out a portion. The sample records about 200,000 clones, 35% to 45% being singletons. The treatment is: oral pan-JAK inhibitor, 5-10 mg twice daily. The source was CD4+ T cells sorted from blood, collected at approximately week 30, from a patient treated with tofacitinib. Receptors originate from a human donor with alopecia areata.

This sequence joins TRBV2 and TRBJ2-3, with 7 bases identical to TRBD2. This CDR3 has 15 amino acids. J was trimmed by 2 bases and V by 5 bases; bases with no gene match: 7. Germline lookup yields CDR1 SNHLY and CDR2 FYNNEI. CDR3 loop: CASSPTGLVTDTQYF. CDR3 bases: TGTGCCAGCAGTCCTACCGGACTAGTCACAGATACGCAGTATTTT.

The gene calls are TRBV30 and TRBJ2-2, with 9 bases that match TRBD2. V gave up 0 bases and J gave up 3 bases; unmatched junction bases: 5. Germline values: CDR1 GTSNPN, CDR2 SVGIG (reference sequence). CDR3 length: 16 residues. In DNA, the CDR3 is TGTGCCTGGAGTGTACGACTAGCGGACCACACCGGGGAGCTGTTTTTT. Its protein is CAWSVRLADHTGELFF.

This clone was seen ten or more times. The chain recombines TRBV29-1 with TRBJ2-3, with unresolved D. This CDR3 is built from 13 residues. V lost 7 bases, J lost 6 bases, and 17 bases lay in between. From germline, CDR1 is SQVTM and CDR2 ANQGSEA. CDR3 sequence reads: CSAKPEVPDTQYF. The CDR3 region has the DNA TGCAGCGCCAAACCCGAAGTTCCGGATACGCAGTATTTT.

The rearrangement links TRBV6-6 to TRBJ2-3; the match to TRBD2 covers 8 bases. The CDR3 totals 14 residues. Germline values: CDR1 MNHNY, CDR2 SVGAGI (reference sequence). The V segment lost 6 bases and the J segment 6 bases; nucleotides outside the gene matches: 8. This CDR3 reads CASRAPGGPDTQYF. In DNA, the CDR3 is TGTGCCAGCAGGGCACCGGGGGGGCCGGATACGCAGTATTTT.

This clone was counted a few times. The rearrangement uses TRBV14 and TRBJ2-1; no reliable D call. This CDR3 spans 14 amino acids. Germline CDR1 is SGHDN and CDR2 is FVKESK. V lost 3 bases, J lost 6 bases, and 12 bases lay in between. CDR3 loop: CASSQARQRNEQFF. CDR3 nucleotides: TGTGCCAGCAGCCAGGCTAGACAACGCAATGAGCAGTTCTTC.

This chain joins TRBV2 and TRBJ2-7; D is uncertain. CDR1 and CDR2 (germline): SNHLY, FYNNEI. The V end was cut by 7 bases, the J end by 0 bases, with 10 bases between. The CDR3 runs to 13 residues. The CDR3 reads CASKADLSYEQYF. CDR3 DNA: TGTGCCAGCAAGGCTGATCTCTCCTACGAGCAGTACTTC.

For the CDR3, the DNA is TGCAGCGTTGGTGGGGTCATGAACACTGAAGCTTTCTTT. Protein: CSVGGVMNTEAFF. The chain is built from TRBV29-1 and TRBJ1-1, with D hard to call. Between the trimmed V and J ends, which lost 4 bases and 0 bases, there was a span of 9 bases. This CDR3 is 13 amino acids long. Looked up from germline, CDR1 is SQVTM and CDR2 is ANQGSEA. The variable domain in full, completed from reference TRBV29-1 and TRBJ1-1, reads SAVISQKPSRDICQRGTSLTIQCQVDSQVTMMFWYRQQPGQSLTLIATANQGSEATYESGFVIDKFPISRPNLTFSTLTVSNMSPEDSSIYLCSVGGVMNTEAFFGQGTRLTVV.

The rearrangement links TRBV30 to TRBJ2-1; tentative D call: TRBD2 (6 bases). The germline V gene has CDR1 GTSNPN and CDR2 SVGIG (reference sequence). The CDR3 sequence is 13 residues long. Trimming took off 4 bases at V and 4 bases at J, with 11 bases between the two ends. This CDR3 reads CAWTGTSYNEQFF. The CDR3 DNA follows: TGTGCCTGGACTGGGACTTCTTACAATGAGCAGTTCTTC.

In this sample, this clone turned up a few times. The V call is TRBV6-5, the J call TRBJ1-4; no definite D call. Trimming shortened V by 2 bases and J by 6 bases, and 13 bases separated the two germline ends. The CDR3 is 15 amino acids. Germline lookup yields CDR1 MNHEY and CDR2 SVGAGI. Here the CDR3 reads CASSYGSLVDEKLFF. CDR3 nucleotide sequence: TGTGCCAGCAGTTACGGCTCCCTTGTAGATGAAAAACTGTTTTTT.

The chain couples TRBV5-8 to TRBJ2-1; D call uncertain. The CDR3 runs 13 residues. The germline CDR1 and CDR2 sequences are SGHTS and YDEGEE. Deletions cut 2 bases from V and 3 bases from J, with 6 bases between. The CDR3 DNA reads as TGTGCCAGCAGCTTTAGATTCTACAATGAGCAGTTCTTC. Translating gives CASSFRFYNEQFF. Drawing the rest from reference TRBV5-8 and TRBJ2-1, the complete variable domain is EAGVTQSPTHLIKTRGQQATLRCSPISGHTSVYWYQQALGLGLQFLLWYDEGEERNRGNFPPRFSGRQFPNYSSELNVNALELEDSALYLCASSFRFYNEQFFGPGTRLTVL.

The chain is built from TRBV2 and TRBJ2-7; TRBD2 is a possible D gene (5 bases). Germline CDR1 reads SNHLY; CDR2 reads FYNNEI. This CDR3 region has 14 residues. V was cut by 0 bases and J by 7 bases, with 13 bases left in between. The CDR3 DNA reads TGTGCCAGCAGTGAAGCTCAGGCGACGGGAGAGCAGTACTTC. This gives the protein CASSEAQATGEQYF.

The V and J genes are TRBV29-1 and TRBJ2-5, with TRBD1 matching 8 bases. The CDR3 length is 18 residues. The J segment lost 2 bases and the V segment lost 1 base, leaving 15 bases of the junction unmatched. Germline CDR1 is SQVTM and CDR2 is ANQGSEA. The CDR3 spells CSVEGSLGDRGLQETQYF. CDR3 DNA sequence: TGCAGCGTTGAAGGGAGCTTGGGAGACAGGGGACTTCAAGAGACCCAGTACTTC.

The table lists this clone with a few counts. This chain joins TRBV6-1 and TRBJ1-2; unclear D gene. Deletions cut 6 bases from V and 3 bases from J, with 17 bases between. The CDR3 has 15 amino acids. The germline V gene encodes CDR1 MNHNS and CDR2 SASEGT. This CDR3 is CASSRTAQPDYGYTF. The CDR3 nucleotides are TGTGCCAGCAGCAGAACCGCCCAACCGGACTATGGCTACACCTTC.

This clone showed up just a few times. The CDR3 nucleotides read TGCGCCAGCAGCCAATGGGGAGCAGGGAATCAGCCCCAGCATTTT. It codes for CASSQWGAGNQPQHF. This sequence joins TRBV4-1 and TRBJ1-5; TRBD1 might be the D (5 bases). Per the germline V gene, CDR1 is MGHRA and CDR2 is YSYEKL. V shed 2 bases and J shed 4 bases, with 12 bases lying between them. This CDR3 has 15 amino acids.

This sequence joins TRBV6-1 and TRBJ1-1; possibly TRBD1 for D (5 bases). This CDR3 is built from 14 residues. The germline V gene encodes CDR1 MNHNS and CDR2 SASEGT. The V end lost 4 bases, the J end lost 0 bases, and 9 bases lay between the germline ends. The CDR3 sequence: CASSATGLNTEAFF. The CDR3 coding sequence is TGTGCCAGCAGTGCCACAGGCCTGAACACTGAAGCTTTCTTT.

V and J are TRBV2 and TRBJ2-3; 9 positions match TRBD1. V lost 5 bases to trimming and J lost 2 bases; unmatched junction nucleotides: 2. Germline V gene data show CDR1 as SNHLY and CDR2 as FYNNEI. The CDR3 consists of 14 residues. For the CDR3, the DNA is TGTGCCAGCAGTAGGGACAGGGACACAGATACGCAGTATTTT. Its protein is CASSRDRDTDTQYF.

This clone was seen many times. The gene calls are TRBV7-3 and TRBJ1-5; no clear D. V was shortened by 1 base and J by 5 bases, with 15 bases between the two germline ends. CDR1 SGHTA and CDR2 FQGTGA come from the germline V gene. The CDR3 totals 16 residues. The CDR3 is CASSLIICWRDQPQHF. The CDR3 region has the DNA TGTGCCAGCAGCTTAATCATTTGTTGGCGGGATCAGCCCCAGCATTTT.

Here the CDR3 DNA reads TGTGCCAGCAGCGCAGGCAATGGGGGGTTCTACGAGCAGTACTTC. Translated, it gives CASSAGNGGFYEQYF. The chain links TRBV9 to TRBJ2-7; possibly TRBD2 for D (6 bases). Trimming took off 3 bases at V and 3 bases at J, with 16 bases between the two ends. The CDR3 consists of 15 residues. Germline values: CDR1 SGDLS, CDR2 YYNGEE.

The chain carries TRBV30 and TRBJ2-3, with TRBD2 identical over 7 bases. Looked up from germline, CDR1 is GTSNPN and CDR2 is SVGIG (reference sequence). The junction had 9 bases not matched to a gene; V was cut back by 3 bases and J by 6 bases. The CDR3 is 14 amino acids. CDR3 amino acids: CAWRLATLRDTQYF. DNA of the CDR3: TGTGCCTGGAGACTAGCGACCCTTCGCGATACGCAGTATTTT.

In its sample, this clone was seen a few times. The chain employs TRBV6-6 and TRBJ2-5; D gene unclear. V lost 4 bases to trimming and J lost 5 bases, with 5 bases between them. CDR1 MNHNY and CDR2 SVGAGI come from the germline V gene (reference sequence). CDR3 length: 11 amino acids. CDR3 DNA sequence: TGTGCCAGCAGTTCCCCCGAGACCCAGTACTTC. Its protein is CASSSPETQYF.

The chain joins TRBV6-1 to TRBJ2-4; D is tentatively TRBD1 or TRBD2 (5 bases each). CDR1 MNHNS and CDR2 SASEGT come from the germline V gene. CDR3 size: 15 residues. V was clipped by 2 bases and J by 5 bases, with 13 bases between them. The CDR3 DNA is TGTGCCAGCAGTGAATTCCCCGGGGCCCAAAACATTCAGTACTTC. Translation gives CASSEFPGAQNIQYF.